This TCR beta chain was retrieved from a study of blood T cell repertoires in COVID-19. CDR3 length: 13 residues. CDR1 SQVTM and CDR2 ANQGSEA come from the germline V gene. Deletions cut 6 bases from V and 2 bases from J, with 11 bases between. Original processing notes: Reference gene primer amplification gave nucleated cell count estimates. Profiled with immunoSEQ multiplex PCR; TCRdb holds only in-frame clones, not every one. That table supplies the V and J calls and clone size; D and trimming were determined from the DNA. The sample has roughly 480,000 clones; nearly 90% are singletons. The specimen sequenced was peripheral blood. This sequence joins TRBV29-1 and TRBJ2-4; D may be TRBD2 (7 bases). This sequence was found in a man aged 18 to 29 with COVID-19, enrolled during active disease. CDR3: CSVRGGTKNIQYF. CDR3 nucleotide sequence: TGCAGCGTCAGGGGAGGGACCAAAAACATTCAGTACTTC.